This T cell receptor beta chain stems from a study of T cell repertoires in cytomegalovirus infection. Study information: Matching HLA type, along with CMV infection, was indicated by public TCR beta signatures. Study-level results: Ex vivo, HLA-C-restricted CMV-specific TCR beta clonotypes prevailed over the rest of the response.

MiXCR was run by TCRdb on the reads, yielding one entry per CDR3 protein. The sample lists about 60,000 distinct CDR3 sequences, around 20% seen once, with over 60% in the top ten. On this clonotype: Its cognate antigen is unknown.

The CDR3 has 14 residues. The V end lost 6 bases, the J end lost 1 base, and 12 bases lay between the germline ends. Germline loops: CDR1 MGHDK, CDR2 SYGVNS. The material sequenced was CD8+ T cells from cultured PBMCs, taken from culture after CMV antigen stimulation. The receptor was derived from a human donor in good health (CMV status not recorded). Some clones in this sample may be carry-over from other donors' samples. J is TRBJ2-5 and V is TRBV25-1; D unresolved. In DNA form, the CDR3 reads TGTGCCAGCAGGAAGCCCGGGTTCCAAGAGACCCAGTACTTC. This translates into CASRKPGFQETQYF.